The 30 T cell receptor beta chains reported below all come from one sample, sequenced in a study of early stage breast cancer tumors. Some clones are missing from TCRdb's copy, which holds only in-frame ones; the method was immunoSEQ multiplex PCR. Among fewer than 80,000 clones listed, around 80% were seen once. Sequencing used blood. Receptor source: a person in their forties with breast cancer.

This rearrangement joins TRBV28 to TRBJ1-2, with no clear D. Trimming took off 5 bases at V and 4 bases at J, with 2 bases between the two ends. Looked up from germline, CDR1 is MDHEN and CDR2 is SYDVKM. The CDR3 runs 10 residues. The CDR3 reads CASSGYGYTF. The CDR3 region has the DNA TGTGCCAGCAGTGGCTATGGCTACACCTTC.

The rearrangement uses TRBV27 and TRBJ2-7, with D perhaps being TRBD1 or TRBD2 (6 bases each). Germline V gene data show CDR1 as MNHEY and CDR2 as SMNVEV (reference sequence). The CDR3 extends over 14 amino acids. Trimming took off 6 bases at V and 7 bases at J, with 19 bases between the two ends. In nucleotides, the CDR3 is TGTGCCAGCAGGGGTCCCGGGGGCTTCGGAGAGCAGTACTTC. Its protein product is CASRGPGGFGEQYF.

V gene TRBV19 combines with J gene TRBJ1-5; D call uncertain. The CDR3 is made up of 15 amino acids. V was shortened by 0 bases and J by 0 bases, with 6 bases between the two germline ends. CDR1 is LNHDA and CDR2 is SQIVND in the germline V gene (reference sequence). CDR3 amino acids: CASSIDADSNQPQHF. CDR3 nucleotides: TGTGCCAGTAGTATAGATGCAGATAGCAATCAGCCCCAGCATTTT.

The genes are TRBV7-9 and TRBJ2-1; either TRBD1 or TRBD2 may fit D (6 bases each). V lost 5 bases to trimming and J lost 5 bases, with 16 bases between them. Germline CDR1 is SEHNR and CDR2 is FQNEAQ (reference sequence). This CDR3 comprises 15 residues. The CDR3 DNA reads as TGTGCCAGCAGCCCACCGGGGGCCAGGGACAATGAGCAGTTCTTC. It translates to CASSPPGARDNEQFF.

This rearrangement joins TRBV30 to TRBJ2-5, with 7 bases identical to TRBD2. Germline-derived CDR1 and CDR2 are GTSNPN and SVGIG (reference sequence). V lost 5 bases, J lost 5 bases, and 5 bases stayed unmatched. This CDR3 has 12 residues. The CDR3: CAWGTSAETQYF. The DNA of the CDR3 is TGTGCCTGGGGAACTAGCGCTGAGACCCAGTACTTC. Combining the CDR3 with reference TRBV30 and TRBJ2-5 gives the whole variable domain SQTIHQWPATLVQPVGSPLSLECTVEGTSNPNLYWYRQAAGRGLQLLFYSVGIGQISSEVPQNLSASRPQDRQFILSSKKLLLSDSGFYLCAWGTSAETQYFGPGTRLLVL.

The chain employs TRBV9 and TRBJ1-1, with D possibly matching TRBD1 (6 bases). Trimming removed 3 bases from V and 5 bases from J, with 11 bases in between. The CDR3 runs to 13 residues. Germline assignment: CDR1 SGDLS and CDR2 YYNGEE. The CDR3 bases are TGTGCCAGCAGCGCCCGGGGACAAACTGAAGCTTTCTTT. Its translation is CASSARGQTEAFF. Based on the CDR3 plus reference TRBV9 and TRBJ1-1, the full variable domain is DSGVTQTPKHLITATGQRVTLRCSPRSGDLSVYWYQQSLDQGLQFLIQYYNGEERAKGNILERFSAQQFPDLHSELNLSSLELGDSALYFCASSARGQTEAFFGQGTRLTVV.

This chain uses TRBV28 with TRBJ1-1; 10 nucleotides line up with TRBD1. This CDR3 comprises 15 residues. V lost 3 bases, J lost 2 bases, and 3 bases stayed unmatched. The V gene's germline CDR1 is MDHEN and CDR2 SYDVKM. The CDR3 sequence is CASSFRDRGNTEAFF. The CDR3 DNA follows: TGTGCCAGCAGTTTCCGGGACAGGGGTAACACTGAAGCTTTCTTT. The entire variable domain, with the rest obtained from reference TRBV28 and TRBJ1-1, is as follows: DVKVTQSSRYLVKRTGEKVFLECVQDMDHENMFWYRQDPGLGLRLIYFSYDVKMKEKGDIPEGYSVSREKKERFSLILESASTNQTSMYLCASSFRDRGNTEAFFGQGTRLTVV.

The chain joins TRBV7-3 to TRBJ2-7; 7 nucleotides line up with TRBD2. Per germline, CDR1 SGHTA and CDR2 FQGTGA. Trimming took 2 bases from V and 2 from J; bases not matched to a gene: 12. The CDR3 loop spans 17 amino acids. The CDR3 is CASSLPTQRGPTYEQYF. CDR3 nucleotide sequence: TGTGCCAGCAGCTTACCCACCCAGCGGGGCCCCACCTACGAGCAGTACTTC.

The gene calls are TRBV11-2 and TRBJ2-2, with 9 positions matching TRBD1. The CDR3 is made up of 16 amino acids. Germline CDR1 SGHAT, CDR2 FQNNGV. Trimming took 5 bases from V and 7 from J; bases not matched to a gene: 11. CDR3: CASSPDRGVLGGELFF. In nucleotides, the CDR3 is TGTGCCAGCAGCCCGGACAGGGGTGTTTTGGGCGGGGAGCTGTTTTTT.

J is TRBJ1-5 and V is TRBV6-1; no firm D call. CDR3 length: 16 amino acids. CDR1 and CDR2 from the germline V gene are MNHNS and SASEGT. The V end was cut by 1 base, the J end by 2 bases, with 12 bases between. This CDR3 reads CASSEVLSLGNQPQHF. The CDR3 region has the DNA TGTGCCAGCAGTGAAGTTTTAAGTTTGGGCAATCAGCCCCAGCATTTT.

The J gene is TRBJ2-7, the V gene TRBV5-6, with unresolved D. The germline V gene has CDR1 SGHDT and CDR2 YYEEEE. The CDR3 runs to 13 residues. The V end lost 2 bases, the J end lost 1 base, and 7 bases lay between the germline ends. The DNA for the CDR3 is TGTGCCAGCAGCTTCTCCGGGTCCTACGAGCAGTACTTC. Protein: CASSFSGSYEQYF. The variable domain in full, with the rest retrieved from reference TRBV5-6 and TRBJ2-7, is DAGVTQSPTHLIKTRGQQVTLRCSPKSGHDTVSWYQQALGQGPQFIFQYYEEEERQRGNFPDRFSGHQFPNYSSELNVNALLLGDSALYLCASSFSGSYEQYFGPGTRLTVT.

This chain connects TRBV19 to TRBJ1-1, with TRBD1 identical over 7 bases. There are 15 residues in the CDR3. Germline CDR1 is LNHDA and CDR2 is SQIVND (reference sequence). V shed 4 bases, J shed 0 bases, and the junction held 5 bases outside the gene matches. CDR3 sequence reads: CASSTGGAMNTEAFF. CDR3 sequence (DNA): TGTGCCAGTAGTACAGGGGGGGCCATGAACACTGAAGCTTTCTTT.

The chain employs TRBV7-9 and TRBJ1-1; 10 bases are a match to TRBD1. CDR1 is SEHNR, CDR2 FQNEAQ, per germline (reference sequence). V was clipped by 3 bases and J by 6 bases; unmatched bases: 1. This CDR3 is built from 13 residues. CDR3 region: CASSFGQGAEAFF. The CDR3 DNA follows: TGTGCCAGCAGCTTCGGACAGGGGGCTGAAGCTTTCTTT.

The chain carries TRBV6-6 and TRBJ2-2, with unresolved D. In germline, CDR1 is MNHNY, CDR2 SVGAGI (reference sequence). The CDR3 spans 15 residues. Between the trimmed V and J ends, which lost 4 bases and 2 bases, there was a span of 11 bases. CDR3 sequence (DNA): TGTGCCAGCAGTTGGGCACAAGCTAACACCGGGGAGCTGTTTTTT. It encodes CASSWAQANTGELFF.

The chain has TRBV27 and TRBJ2-1; 7 bases match TRBD1. CDR3 length equals 14 residues. Losses at the gene ends were 7 bases for V and 9 bases for J; bases not matched to a gene: 12. In germline, CDR1 is MNHEY, CDR2 SMNVEV (reference sequence). CDR3 region: CASIETGTHGEQFF. The CDR3 region has the DNA TGTGCCAGCATCGAGACAGGGACCCATGGTGAGCAGTTCTTC.

The rearrangement uses TRBV7-3 and TRBJ2-1, with D perhaps matching TRBD1 (7 bases). This CDR3 is built from 14 residues. Germline CDR1 and CDR2: SGHTA and FQGTGA. The germline V and J ends were trimmed by 3 bases and 7 bases, with 13 bases remaining between them. In DNA form, the CDR3 reads TGTGCCAGCAGCTTGGAGACAGGGAGGAATGAGCAGTTCTTC. Its translation: CASSLETGRNEQFF. Full variable domain (rest looked up from reference TRBV7-3 and TRBJ2-1): GAGVSQTPSNKVTEKGKYVELRCDPISGHTALYWYRQSLGQGPEFLIYFQGTGAADDSGLPNDRFFAVRPEGSVSTLKIQRTERGDSAVYLCASSLETGRNEQFFGPGTRLTVL.

This chain uses TRBV28 with TRBJ1-5; 10 bases are shared with TRBD1. CDR1 is MDHEN and CDR2 is SYDVKM in the germline V gene. V lost 6 bases to trimming and J lost 11 bases; unmatched junction nucleotides: 10. The CDR3 consists of 14 residues. CDR3 in amino acids: CASSRDRGPESQHF. As DNA, the CDR3 is TGTGCCAGCAGCCGTGACAGGGGGCCCGAGTCCCAGCATTTT.

This clone was picked up a small number of times. The J gene is TRBJ2-7, the V gene TRBV9; D is tentatively TRBD1 or TRBD2 (5 bases each). Germline V gene lookup returns CDR1 SGDLS and CDR2 YYNGEE. This CDR3 is 17 amino acids long. V lost 0 bases and J 6 bases, leaving 22 bases between the germline ends. CDR3 DNA: TGTGCCAGCAGCGTAGGACCACATAGGCAGGGACCTGGCGAGCAGTACTTC. As protein: CASSVGPHRQGPGEQYF.

This clone has a handful of counts. This chain uses TRBV18 with TRBJ1-4; no firm D call. The germline V and J ends were trimmed by 6 bases and 3 bases, with 11 bases remaining between them. Germline V gene sequence: CDR1 KGHSH, CDR2 LQKENI. The CDR3 has 14 amino acids. The CDR3 region is CASSLEVPNEKLFF. The CDR3 nucleotides are TGTGCCAGCTCTCTGGAGGTTCCTAATGAAAAACTGTTTTTT.

The rearrangement joins TRBV5-1 to TRBJ2-1, with 7 bases identical to TRBD2. The CDR3 covers 13 residues. Per germline, CDR1 SGHRS and CDR2 YFSETQ. The J segment lost 7 bases and the V segment lost 7 bases, leaving 8 bases of the junction unmatched. The CDR3 DNA reads TGCGCCAGCTCGGGGGGTTCGGGGAATGAGCAGTTCTTC. Amino acid sequence: CASSGGSGNEQFF.

V gene TRBV30 combines with J gene TRBJ2-5; D gene uncertain. Trimming shortened V by 2 bases and J by 5 bases, and 9 bases separated the two germline ends. CDR1 and CDR2 (germline): GTSNPN, SVGIG (reference sequence). The CDR3 contains 12 residues. This chain's CDR3 is CAWSMDRETQYF. The CDR3 coding sequence is TGTGCCTGGAGTATGGATCGGGAGACCCAGTACTTC.

This chain links TRBV7-2 with TRBJ2-2; the match to TRBD1 covers 9 bases. Germline trimming cut 3 bases from V and 5 bases from J; bases unmatched to any gene: 7. The CDR3 runs 16 residues. CDR1 is SGHTA, CDR2 FQGNSA, per germline. The CDR3 region is CASSLEQGARTGELFF. CDR3 in DNA: TGTGCCAGCAGCTTGGAACAGGGGGCGCGAACCGGGGAGCTGTTTTTT.

The chain uses TRBV6-1 and TRBJ1-5, with a tentative D call TRBD1 (6 bases). The CDR3 is made up of 15 amino acids. The V end was cut by 6 bases, the J end by 0 bases, with 12 bases between. The germline gives CDR1 MNHNS, CDR2 SASEGT. CDR3 sequence: CASRAGTYSNQPQHF. In DNA, the CDR3 is TGTGCCAGCAGGGCCGGGACATATAGCAATCAGCCCCAGCATTTT.

The chain carries TRBV28 and TRBJ1-1; 7 positions match TRBD1. Per the germline V gene, CDR1 is MDHEN and CDR2 is SYDVKM. This CDR3 spans 17 amino acids. V shed 3 bases and J 5 bases; nucleotides not matched to a gene: 15. Here the CDR3 reads CASSFGRGRSFRTEAFF. The CDR3 nucleotides are TGTGCCAGCAGTTTTGGGAGGGGGCGCTCATTTCGGACTGAAGCTTTCTTT.

This sequence joins TRBV27 and TRBJ2-1; a possible D gene is TRBD2 (5 bases). Germline-derived CDR1 and CDR2 are MNHEY and SMNVEV (reference sequence). V lost 6 bases, J lost 4 bases, and 13 bases lay in between. The CDR3 loop spans 14 amino acids. The CDR3 loop reads CASRQPAGYNEQFF. The CDR3 nucleotides are TGTGCCAGCAGACAACCCGCGGGTTACAATGAGCAGTTCTTC.

The rearrangement uses TRBV19 and TRBJ2-1; 14 bases match TRBD2. J lost 8 bases, V lost 10 bases, and 16 bases had no gene match. The CDR3 extends over 17 amino acids. CDR1 and CDR2 from the germline V gene are LNHDA and SQIVND (reference sequence). Here the CDR3 reads CATRSLTSGRARDEQFF. Written as DNA, the CDR3 is TGTGCCACCCGCTCCTTGACTAGCGGGAGGGCCAGAGATGAGCAGTTCTTC.

This clone was seen only once. This sequence joins TRBV28 and TRBJ1-4; D uncertain. Trimming removed 2 bases from V and 7 bases from J, with 17 bases in between. CDR1 and CDR2 from the germline V gene are MDHEN and SYDVKM. The CDR3 runs to 16 residues. The DNA of the CDR3 is TGTGCCAGCAGTTTAACGACTTGGGAAAGTCCTGAAAAACTGTTTTTT. Translation: CASSLTTWESPEKLFF.

The chain links TRBV11-2 to TRBJ2-7; no clear D. Trimming took 2 bases from V and 11 from J, leaving 19 bases between them. The CDR3 loop spans 14 amino acids. Germline CDR1 reads SGHAT; CDR2 reads FQNNGV. The CDR3 DNA is TGTGCCAGCAGCTTATCGCCCGGGCTCTTTCCGAAGTACTTC. Translating it yields CASSLSPGLFPKYF.

The chain employs TRBV7-9 and TRBJ2-5; tentatively, D is TRBD1 or TRBD2 (6 bases each). The CDR3 length is 14 residues. Germline V gene data show CDR1 as SEHNR and CDR2 as FQNEAQ (reference sequence). With 5 bases removed from V and 5 bases from J, the gap between germline ends came to 15 bases. The DNA for the CDR3 is TGTGCCAGCAGCCGCGCAGGGGCGGGGGAGACCCAGTACTTC. Its protein is CASSRAGAGETQYF.

Only one count was recorded for this clone. This chain links TRBV28 with TRBJ1-2; D is undetermined. Germline V gene lookup returns CDR1 MDHEN and CDR2 SYDVKM. Deletions cut 0 bases from V and 8 bases from J, with 4 bases between. This CDR3 spans 11 amino acids. This chain's CDR3 is CASSLWGGYTF. CDR3 DNA sequence: TGTGCCAGCAGTTTATGGGGGGGCTACACCTTC.